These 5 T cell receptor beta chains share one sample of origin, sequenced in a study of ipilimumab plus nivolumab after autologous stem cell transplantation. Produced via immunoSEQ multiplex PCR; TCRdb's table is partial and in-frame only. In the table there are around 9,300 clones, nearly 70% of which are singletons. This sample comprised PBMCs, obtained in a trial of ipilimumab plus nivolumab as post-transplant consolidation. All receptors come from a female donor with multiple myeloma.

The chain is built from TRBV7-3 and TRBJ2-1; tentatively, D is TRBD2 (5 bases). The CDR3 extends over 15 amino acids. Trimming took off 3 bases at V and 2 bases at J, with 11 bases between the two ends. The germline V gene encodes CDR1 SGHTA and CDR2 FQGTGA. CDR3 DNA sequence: TGTGCCAGCAGCTTCGCCGGGATGGCCTACAATGAGCAGTTCTTC. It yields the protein CASSFAGMAYNEQFF.

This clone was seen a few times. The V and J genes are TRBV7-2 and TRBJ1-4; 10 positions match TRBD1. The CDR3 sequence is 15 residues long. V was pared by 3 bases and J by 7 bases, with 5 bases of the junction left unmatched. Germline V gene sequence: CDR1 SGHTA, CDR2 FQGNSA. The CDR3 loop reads CASSFLGQGSEKLFF. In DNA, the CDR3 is TGTGCCAGCAGCTTCCTGGGACAGGGGAGTGAAAAACTGTTTTTT.

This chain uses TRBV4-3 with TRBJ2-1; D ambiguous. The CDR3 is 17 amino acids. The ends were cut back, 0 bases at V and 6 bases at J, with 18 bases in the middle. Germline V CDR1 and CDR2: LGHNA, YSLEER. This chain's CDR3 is CASSQDNGAVQVNEQFF. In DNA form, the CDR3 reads TGCGCCAGCAGCCAAGACAACGGAGCAGTCCAGGTCAATGAGCAGTTCTTC.

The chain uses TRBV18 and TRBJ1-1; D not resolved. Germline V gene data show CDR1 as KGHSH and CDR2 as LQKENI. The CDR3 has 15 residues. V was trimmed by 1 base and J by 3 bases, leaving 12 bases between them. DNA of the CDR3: TGTGCCAGCTCACCACTGGGTGACGCGGACACTGAAGCTTTCTTT. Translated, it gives CASSPLGDADTEAFF.

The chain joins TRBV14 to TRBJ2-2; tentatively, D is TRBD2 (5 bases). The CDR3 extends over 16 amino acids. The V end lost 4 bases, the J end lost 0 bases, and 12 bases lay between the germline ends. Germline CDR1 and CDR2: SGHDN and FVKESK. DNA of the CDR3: TGTGCCAGCAGCCTGGGAGTCCCCGCGAACACCGGGGAGCTGTTTTTT. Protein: CASSLGVPANTGELFF.